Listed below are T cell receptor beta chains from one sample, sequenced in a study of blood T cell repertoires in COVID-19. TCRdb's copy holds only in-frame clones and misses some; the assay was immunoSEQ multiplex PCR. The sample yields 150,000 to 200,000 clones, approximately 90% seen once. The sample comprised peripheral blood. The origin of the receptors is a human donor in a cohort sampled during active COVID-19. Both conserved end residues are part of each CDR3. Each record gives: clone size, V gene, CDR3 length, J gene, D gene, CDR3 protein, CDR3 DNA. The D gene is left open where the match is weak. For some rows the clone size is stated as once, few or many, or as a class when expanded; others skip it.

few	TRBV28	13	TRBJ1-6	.	CASGPRQDSPLHF	TGTGCCAGCGGACCGCGACAGGATTCACCCCTCCACTTT
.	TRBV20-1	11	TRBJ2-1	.	CSARSLNEQFF	TGCAGTGCTAGGAGCCTTAATGAGCAGTTCTTC
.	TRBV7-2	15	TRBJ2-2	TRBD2	CASSLAATSSGELFF	TGTGCCAGCAGCTTAGCCGCGACTAGCTCCGGGGAGCTGTTTTTT
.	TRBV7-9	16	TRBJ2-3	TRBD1	CASSLGQGISTDTQYF	TGTGCCAGCAGCCTAGGACAGGGGATTAGCACAGATACGCAGTATTTT
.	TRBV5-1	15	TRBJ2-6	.	CASSLAGSGANVLTF	TGCGCCAGCAGCTTGGCGGGCTCTGGGGCCAACGTCCTGACTTTC
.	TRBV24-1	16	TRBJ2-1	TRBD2	CATTGTSGDSYNEQFF	TGTGCCACCACCGGGACTAGCGGTGACTCCTACAATGAGCAGTTCTTC
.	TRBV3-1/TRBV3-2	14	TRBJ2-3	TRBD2	CASSSGGITDTQYF	TGTGCCAGCAGTTCCGGGGGGATCACAGATACGCAGTATTTT
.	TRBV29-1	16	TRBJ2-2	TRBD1	CSPRTGCYFHTGELFF	TGCAGCCCGAGGACAGGGTGTTATTTTCACACCGGGGAGCTGTTTTTT
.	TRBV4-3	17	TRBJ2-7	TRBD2	CASSPTPGAGVGYEQYF	TGCGCCAGCAGCCCCACCCCCGGAGCGGGAGTAGGCTACGAGCAGTACTTC
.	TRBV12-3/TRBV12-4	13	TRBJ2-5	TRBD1	CASSATGVWTQYF	TGTGCCAGCAGTGCTACAGGGGTGTGGACCCAGTACTTC
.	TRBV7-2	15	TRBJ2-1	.	CASSSSVRSYNEQFF	TGTGCCAGCAGCTCGTCTGTCAGGTCCTACAATGAGCAGTTCTTC